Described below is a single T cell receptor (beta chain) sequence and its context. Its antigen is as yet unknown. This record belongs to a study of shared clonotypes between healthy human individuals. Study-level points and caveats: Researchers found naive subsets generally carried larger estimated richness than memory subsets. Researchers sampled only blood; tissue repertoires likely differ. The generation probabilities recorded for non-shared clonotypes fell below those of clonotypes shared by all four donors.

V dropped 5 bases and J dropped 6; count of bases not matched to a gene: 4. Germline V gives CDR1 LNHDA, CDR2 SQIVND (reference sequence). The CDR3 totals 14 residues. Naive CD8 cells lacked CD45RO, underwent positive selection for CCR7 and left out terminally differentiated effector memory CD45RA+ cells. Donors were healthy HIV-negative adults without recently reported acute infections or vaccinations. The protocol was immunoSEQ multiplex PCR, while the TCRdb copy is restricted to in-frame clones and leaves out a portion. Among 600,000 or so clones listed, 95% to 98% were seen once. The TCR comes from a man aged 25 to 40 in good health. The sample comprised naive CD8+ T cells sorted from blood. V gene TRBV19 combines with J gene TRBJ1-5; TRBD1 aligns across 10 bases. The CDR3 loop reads CASSWTGGSQPQHF. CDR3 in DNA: TGTGCCAGTAGTTGGACAGGGGGGAGTCAGCCCCAGCATTTT.